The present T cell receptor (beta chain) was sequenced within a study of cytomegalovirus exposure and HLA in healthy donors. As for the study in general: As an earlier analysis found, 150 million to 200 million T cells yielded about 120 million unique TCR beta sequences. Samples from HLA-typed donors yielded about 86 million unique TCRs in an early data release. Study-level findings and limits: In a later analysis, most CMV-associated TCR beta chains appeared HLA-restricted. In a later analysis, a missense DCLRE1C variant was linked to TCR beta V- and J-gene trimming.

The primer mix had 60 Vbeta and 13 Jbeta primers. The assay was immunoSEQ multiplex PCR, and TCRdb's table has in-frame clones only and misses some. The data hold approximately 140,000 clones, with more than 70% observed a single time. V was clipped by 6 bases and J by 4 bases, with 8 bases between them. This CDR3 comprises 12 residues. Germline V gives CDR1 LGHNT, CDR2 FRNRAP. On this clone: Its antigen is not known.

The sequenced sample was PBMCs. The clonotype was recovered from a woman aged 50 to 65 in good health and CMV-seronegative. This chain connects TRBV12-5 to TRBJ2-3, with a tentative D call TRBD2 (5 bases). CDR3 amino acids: CASGPGSDTQYF. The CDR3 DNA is TGTGCTAGTGGCCCGGGGTCAGATACGCAGTATTTT. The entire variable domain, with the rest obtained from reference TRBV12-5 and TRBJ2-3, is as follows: DARVTQTPRHKVTEMGQEVTMRCQPILGHNTVFWYRQTMMQGLELLAYFRNRAPLDDSGMPKDRFSAEMPDATLATLKIQPSEPRDSAVYFCASGPGSDTQYFGPGTRLTVL.